The clone carrying this TCR beta chain has at least ten counts. This CDR3 is 13 amino acids long. V was shortened by 11 bases and J by 1 base, with 12 bases between the two germline ends. The germline V gene encodes CDR1 LNHDA and CDR2 SQIVND (reference sequence). The data belong to a study of T cells after posttransplantation cyclophosphamide. Clones were read by immunoSEQ multiplex PCR, and TCRdb kept only the in-frame ones, dropping some. Sampling found roughly 45,000 clones, none seen once. Sequenced sample: PBMCs. The rearrangement uses TRBV19 and TRBJ1-3, with D unclear. The receptor was derived from a man in his forties in good health, CMV-negative, and a related stem cell transplant donor. As DNA, the CDR3 is TGTGCCTTCTCAGGCGCATCTGGAAACACCATATATTTT. As protein: CAFSGASGNTIYF. Looking up the rest from reference TRBV19 and TRBJ1-3 gives the full variable domain: DGGITQSPKYLFRKEGQNVTLSCEQNLNHDAMYWYRQDPGQGLRLIYYSQIVNDFQKGDIAEGYSVSREKKESFPLTVTSAQKNPTAFYLCAFSGASGNTIYFGEGSWLTVV.